The sequence of this TCR beta chain was determined in a study of blood T cells in healthy people across ages. The trim removed 4 bases at V and 7 bases at J, leaving 5 bases unmatched. Germline CDR1 LGHNA, CDR2 YSLEER. This CDR3 spans 13 amino acids. Primers used in a second PCR of about 6 to 12 cycles were a sample-barcoded 5' primer and a J-beta primer mix. TCRdb analysed the 5' RACE reads with MiXCR anew, one entry per CDR3 protein. This table has about 670,000 distinct CDR3 sequences, 35% to 50% appearing once. This chain connects TRBV4-3 to TRBJ1-2; 8 nucleotides match TRBD1. The specimen was blood. This TCR derives from a man older than 75 in good health. CDR3 sequence reads: CASSLGQGSGYTF. CDR3 bases: TGCGCCAGCAGCCTAGGACAGGGCAGTGGCTACACCTTC.